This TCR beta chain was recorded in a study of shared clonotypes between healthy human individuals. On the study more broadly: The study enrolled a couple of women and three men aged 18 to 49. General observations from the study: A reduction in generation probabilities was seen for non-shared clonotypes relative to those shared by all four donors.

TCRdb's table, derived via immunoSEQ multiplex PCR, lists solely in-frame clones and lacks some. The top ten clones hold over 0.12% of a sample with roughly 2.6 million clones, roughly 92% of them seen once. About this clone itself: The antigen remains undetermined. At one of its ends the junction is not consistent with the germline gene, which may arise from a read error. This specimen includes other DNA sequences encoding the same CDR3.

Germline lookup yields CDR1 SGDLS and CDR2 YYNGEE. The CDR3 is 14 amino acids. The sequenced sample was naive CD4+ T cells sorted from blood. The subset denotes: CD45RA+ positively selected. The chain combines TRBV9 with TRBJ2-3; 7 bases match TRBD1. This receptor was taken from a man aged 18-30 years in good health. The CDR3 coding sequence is TGTGCCAGCAGCGTAGTAGGGGGCACCGATACGCAGTATTTT. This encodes CASSVVGGTDTQYF. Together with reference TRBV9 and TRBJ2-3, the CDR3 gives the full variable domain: DSGVTQTPKHLITATGQRVTLRCSPRSGDLSVYWYQQSLDQGLQFLIQYYNGEERAKGNILERFSAQQFPDLHSELNLSSLELGDSALYFCASSVVGGTDTQYFGPGTRLTVL.